This T cell receptor (beta chain) was identified during a study of ipilimumab plus nivolumab after autologous stem cell transplantation (dated by TCRdb to the early 2020s). Study-level background: The median number of doses received by trial patients was about five for ipilimumab and 7 to 9 for nivolumab. Patients in the myeloma cohort were either high-risk and transplant-naive or had relapsed within 3 years of a first autologous transplant. Patients in the trial were undergoing autologous transplant and had high-risk diffuse large B cell lymphoma, mature T cell lymphoma, or multiple myeloma. The intent-to-treat population of the trial was made up of a few dozen patients. What the authors observed across the whole study: The authors concluded that, as post-transplant consolidation, combined checkpoint inhibition appeared tolerable. The authors stated that profiles of the T cell receptor repertoire, regulatory T cell phenotype and gut microbiota provided a biologic rationale for studying this approach further.

Libraries were constructed by the immunoSEQ multiplex PCR assay. Not all clones reach the TCRdb copy of this immuneACCESS table, which keeps in-frame sequences only. Checked studies attribute under half of the gap to unresolved V genes and leave the rest unexplained. The sample table contains just over 40,000 clones; only one count was recorded for about 92% of them. The ten largest clonotypes hold over 0.85% of the sample. The V end gives up 0 bases and the J end 5 bases, leaving 1 base in the junction not matched to a gene. Per the germline V gene, MNHEY is the CDR1 and SVGAGI is the CDR2. The CDR3 numbers 13 residues from cysteine through phenylalanine. The kept DNA is CDR3 alone, 39 bases in frame from the first base. The sample holds one count of this clone. The specificity of this receptor is unknown. Base qualities were left out, and no much larger clone turns up one base away. Starting 14 to 28 days after the autologous transplant, patients began checkpoint therapy, which included ipilimumab at 1 mg/kg intravenously on day 1 of selected weeks. Patients received nivolumab at 3 mg/kg intravenously on day 1 of weeks 1, 4, 7, 10, and every two weeks through week 26. The study was a Phase Ib clinical trial testing combined checkpoint inhibition with ipilimumab and nivolumab as consolidation after autologous stem cell transplantation.

The rearrangement joined TRBV6-5 to TRBJ2-7; 7 bases in the middle match TRBD1. Sample: PBMCs, taken in a trial of ipilimumab plus nivolumab as post-transplant consolidation. The TCR sequence derives from a male donor with multiple myeloma. The nucleotides are TGTGCCAGCAGTTACTCGACAGGGAACGAGCAGTACTTC. Translated, it reads CASSYSTGNEQYF.